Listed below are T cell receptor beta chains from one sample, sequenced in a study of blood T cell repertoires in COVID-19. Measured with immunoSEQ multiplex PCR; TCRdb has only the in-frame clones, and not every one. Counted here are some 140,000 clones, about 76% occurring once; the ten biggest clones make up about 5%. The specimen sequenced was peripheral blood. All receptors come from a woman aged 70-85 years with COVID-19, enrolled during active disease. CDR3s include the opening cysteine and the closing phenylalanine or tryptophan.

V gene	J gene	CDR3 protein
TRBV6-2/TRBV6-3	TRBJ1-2	CASSQGHGYTF
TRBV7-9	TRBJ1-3	CASRNVQGSGNTIYF
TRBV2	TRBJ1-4	CASRDRVGSEKLFF
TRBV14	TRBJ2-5	CASSRYKKETQYF
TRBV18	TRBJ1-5	CASSPLSGSEQPQHF
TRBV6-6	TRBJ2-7	CASTGRGRSYEQYF
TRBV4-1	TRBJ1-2	CASSQGNRAGGFGGYTF
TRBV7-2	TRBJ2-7	CASSWTGGAYEQYF
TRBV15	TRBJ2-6	CATSRDGGQGARGANVLTF
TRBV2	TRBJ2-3	CASRGQGAMGADTQYF
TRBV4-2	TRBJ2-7	CASSQDAAGGINEQYF
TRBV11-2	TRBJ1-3	CASSRTGNGNTIYF
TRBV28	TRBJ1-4	CASSLTGGATNEKLFF
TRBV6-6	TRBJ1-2	CASTNIRQGIRGYTF
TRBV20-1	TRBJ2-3	CSASTGQALYTQYF
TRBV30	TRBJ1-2	CAWRRGRGNYGYTF
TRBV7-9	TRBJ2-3	CASSLGQGLATDTQYF
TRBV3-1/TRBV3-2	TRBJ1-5	CASSQGAGYGQPQHF
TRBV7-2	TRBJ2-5	CASSAGMKETQYF
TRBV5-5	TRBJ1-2	CASSLAGQGVYGYTF
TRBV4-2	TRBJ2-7	CASRETGTAYEQYF
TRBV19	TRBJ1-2	CASSLTPDRGYGYTF
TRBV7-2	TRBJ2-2	CASSFPGQGTTGELFF
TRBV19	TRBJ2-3	CASTLFFGTDTQYF
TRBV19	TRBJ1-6	CASSMERAGRSPLHF
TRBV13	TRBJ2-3	CASSLRSLETDTQYF
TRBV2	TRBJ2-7	CASARDSYEQYF
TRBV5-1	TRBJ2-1	CASSPGAGGSYNEQFF
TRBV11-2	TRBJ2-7	CASSADRGIGEQYF
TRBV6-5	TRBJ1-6	CASRPGTGNSPLHF
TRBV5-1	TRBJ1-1	CASSSEKTGRNTEAFF
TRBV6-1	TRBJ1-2	CASSEGGAVYGYTF
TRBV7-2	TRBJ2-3	CASSSGGWDTQYF
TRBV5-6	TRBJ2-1	CASSLATGSSYNEQFF
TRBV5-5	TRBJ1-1	CASSRNPGNTEAFF